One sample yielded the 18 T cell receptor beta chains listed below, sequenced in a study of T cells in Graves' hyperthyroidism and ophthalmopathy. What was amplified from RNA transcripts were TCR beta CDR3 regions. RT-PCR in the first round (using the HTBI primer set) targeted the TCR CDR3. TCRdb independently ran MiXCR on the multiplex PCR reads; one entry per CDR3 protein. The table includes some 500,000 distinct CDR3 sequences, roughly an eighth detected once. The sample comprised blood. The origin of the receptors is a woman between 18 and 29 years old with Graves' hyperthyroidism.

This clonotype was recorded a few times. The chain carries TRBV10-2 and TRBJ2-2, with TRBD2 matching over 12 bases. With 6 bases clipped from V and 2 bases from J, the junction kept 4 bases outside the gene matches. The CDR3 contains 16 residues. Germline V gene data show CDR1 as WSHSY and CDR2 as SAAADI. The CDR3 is CASRGTSGLNTGELFF. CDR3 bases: TGCGCCAGCAGGGGGACTAGCGGGCTAAACACCGGGGAGCTGTTTTTT.

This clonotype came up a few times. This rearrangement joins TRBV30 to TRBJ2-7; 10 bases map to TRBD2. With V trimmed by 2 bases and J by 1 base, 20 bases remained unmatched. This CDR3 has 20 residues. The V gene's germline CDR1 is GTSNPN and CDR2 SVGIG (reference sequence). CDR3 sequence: CAWSPAWASGSWSSSYEQYV. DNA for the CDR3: TGTGCCTGGAGTCCTGCTTGGGCTAGCGGGAGTTGGAGTTCGTCCTACGAGCAGTACGTC.

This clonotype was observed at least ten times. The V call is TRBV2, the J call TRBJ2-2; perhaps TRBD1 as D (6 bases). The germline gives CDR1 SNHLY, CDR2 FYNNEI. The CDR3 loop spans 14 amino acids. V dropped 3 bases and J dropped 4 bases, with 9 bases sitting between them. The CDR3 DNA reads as TGTGCCAGCAGTGACAGGGGTAGCACCGGGGAGCTGTTTTTT. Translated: CASSDRGSTGELFF.

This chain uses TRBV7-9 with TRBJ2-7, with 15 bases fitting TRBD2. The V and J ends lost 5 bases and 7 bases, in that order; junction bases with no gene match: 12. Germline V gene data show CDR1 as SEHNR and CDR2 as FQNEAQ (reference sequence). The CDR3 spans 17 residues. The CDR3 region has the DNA TGTGCCAGCAGCCCCCCCGGGACTAGCGGGAGGCCGGGGGAGCAGTACGTC. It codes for CASSPPGTSGRPGEQYV.

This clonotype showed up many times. The CDR3, as DNA: TGCGCCAGCAGCACATCTAGCGGGAGACACAATGAGCAGTTCTTC. It specifies CASSTSSGRHNEQFF. This chain uses TRBV5-1 with TRBJ2-1, with 10 bases matching TRBD2. The CDR3 contains 15 residues. J gave up 5 bases and V 4 bases, and 6 bases lay outside the gene matches. In germline, CDR1 is SGHRS, CDR2 YFSETQ.

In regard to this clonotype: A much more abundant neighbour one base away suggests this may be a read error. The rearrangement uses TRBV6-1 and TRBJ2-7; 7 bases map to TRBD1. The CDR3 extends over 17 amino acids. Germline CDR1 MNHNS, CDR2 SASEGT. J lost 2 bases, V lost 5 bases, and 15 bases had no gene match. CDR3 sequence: CASSPTDPDRDAYEQYF. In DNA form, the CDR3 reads TGTGCCAGCAGTCCCACAGACCCTGACAGGGATGCCTACGAGCAGTACTTC.

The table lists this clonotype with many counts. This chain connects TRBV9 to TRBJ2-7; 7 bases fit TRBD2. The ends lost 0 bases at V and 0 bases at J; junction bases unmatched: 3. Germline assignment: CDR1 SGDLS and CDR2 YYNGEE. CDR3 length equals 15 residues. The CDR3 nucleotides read TGTGCCAGCAGCGTAGGGGCTAGCGGCTCCTACGAGCAGTACTTC. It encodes CASSVGASGSYEQYF.

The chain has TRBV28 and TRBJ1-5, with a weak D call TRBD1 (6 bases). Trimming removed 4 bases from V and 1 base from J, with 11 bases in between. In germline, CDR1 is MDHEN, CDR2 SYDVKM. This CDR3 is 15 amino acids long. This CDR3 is CASSSNRVSNQPQHF. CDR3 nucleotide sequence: TGTGCCAGCAGTTCCAACAGGGTGAGCAATCAGCCCCAGCATTTT.

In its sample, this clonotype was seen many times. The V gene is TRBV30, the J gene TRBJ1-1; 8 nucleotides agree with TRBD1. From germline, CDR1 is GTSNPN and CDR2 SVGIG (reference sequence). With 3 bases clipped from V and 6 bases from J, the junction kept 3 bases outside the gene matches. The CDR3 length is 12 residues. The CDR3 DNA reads TGTGCCTGGAGCGTACAGGGGGCTGAAGCTTTCTTT. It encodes CAWSVQGAEAFF.

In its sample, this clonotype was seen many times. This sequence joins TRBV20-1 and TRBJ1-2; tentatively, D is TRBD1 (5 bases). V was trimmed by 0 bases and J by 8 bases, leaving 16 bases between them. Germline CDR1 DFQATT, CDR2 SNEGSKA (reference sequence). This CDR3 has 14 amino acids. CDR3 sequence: CSARDQWVGDGYTF. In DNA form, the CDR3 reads TGCAGTGCTAGAGATCAGTGGGTAGGGGACGGCTACACCTTC.

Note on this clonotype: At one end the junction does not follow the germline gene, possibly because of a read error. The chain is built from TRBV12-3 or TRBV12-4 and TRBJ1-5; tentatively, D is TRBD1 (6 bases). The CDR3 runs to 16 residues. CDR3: CACSPLGDTRNQPQHF. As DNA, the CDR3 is TGTGCCTGCAGTCCCTTGGGGGACACCCGCAATCAGCCCCAGCATTTT.

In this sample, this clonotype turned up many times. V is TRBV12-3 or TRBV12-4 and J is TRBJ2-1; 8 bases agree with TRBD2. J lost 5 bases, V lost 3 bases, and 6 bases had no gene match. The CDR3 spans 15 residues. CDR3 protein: CASSFLAGRNNEQFF. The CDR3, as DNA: TGTGCCAGCAGTTTCCTAGCGGGTCGAAACAATGAGCAGTTCTTC.

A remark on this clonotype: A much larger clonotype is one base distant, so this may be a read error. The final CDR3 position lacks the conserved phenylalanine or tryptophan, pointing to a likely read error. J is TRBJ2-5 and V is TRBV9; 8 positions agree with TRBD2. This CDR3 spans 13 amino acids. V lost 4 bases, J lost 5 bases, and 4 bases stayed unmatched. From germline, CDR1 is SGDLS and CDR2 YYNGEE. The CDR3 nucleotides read TGTGCCAGCAGCTCGGGGGGGTTGGAGACCCAGTACCTC. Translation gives CASSSGGLETQYL.

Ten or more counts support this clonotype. In nucleotides, the CDR3 is TGTGCCAGCAGCCAGGGACTAGCCCTCACAGATACGCAGTATTTT. Protein product: CASSQGLALTDTQYF. The chain employs TRBV3-1 and TRBJ2-3; 9 bases are a match to TRBD2. CDR1 and CDR2 (germline): LGHDT, YNNKEL (reference sequence). The J segment lost 2 bases and the V segment lost 3 bases, leaving 3 bases of the junction unmatched. This CDR3 comprises 15 residues.

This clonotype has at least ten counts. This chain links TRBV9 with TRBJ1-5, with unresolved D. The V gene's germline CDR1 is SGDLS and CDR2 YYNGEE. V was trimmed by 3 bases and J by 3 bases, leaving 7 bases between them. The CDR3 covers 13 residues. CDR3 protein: CASSAQLNQPQHF. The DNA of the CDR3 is TGTGCCAGCAGCGCCCAGCTCAATCAGCCCCAGCATTTT.

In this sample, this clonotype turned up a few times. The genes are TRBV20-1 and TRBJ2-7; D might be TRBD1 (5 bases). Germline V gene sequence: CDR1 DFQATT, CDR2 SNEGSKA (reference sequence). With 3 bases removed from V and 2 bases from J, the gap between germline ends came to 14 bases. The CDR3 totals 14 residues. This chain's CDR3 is CSASNTRVAYEQYF. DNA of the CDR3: TGCAGTGCTAGTAACACCAGGGTGGCCTACGAGCAGTACTTC.

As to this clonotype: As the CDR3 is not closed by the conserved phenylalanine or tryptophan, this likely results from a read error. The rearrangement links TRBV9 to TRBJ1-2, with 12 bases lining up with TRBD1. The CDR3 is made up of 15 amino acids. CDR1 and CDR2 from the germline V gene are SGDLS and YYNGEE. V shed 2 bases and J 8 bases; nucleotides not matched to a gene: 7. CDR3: CASSVRDRGLNGYTL. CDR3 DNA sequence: TGTGCCAGCAGCGTGAGGGACAGGGGGCTAAACGGCTACACCCTC.

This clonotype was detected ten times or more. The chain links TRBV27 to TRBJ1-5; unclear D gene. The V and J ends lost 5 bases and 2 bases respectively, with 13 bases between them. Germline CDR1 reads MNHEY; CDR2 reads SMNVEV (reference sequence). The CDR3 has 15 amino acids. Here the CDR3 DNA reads TGTGCCAGCAGTCCCTTTGAAAGCGGCAATCAGCCCCAGCATTTT. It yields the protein CASSPFESGNQPQHF.